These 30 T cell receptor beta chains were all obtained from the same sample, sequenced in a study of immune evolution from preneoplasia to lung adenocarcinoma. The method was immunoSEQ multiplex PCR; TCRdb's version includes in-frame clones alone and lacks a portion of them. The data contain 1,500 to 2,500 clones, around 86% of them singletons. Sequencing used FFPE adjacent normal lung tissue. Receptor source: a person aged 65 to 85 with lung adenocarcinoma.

CDR3 nucleotides: TGTGCCAGCAGCTTAGCGCAGGCAGGACTAAGTCAGCCCCAGCATTTT. Its translation: CASSLAQAGLSQPQHF. The V gene is TRBV7-9, the J gene TRBJ1-5; D unresolved. CDR1 and CDR2 from the germline V gene are SEHNR and FQNEAQ (reference sequence). The V gene lost 0 bases and the J gene lost 6 bases, with 15 bases spanning the gap. The CDR3 has 16 residues. The full variable domain, with the rest looked up from reference TRBV7-9 and TRBJ1-5, is DTGVSQNPRHKITKRGQNVTFRCDPISEHNRLYWYRQTLGQGPEFLTYFQNEAQLEKSRLLSDRFSAERPKGSFSTLEIQRTEQGDSAMYLCASSLAQAGLSQPQHFGDGTRLSIL.

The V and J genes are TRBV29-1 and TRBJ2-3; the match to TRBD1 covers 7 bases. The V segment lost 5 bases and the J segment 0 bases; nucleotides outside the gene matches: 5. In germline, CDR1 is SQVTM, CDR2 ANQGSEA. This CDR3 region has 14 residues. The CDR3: CSVTGATSTDTQYF. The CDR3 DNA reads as TGCAGCGTTACAGGGGCCACTAGCACAGATACGCAGTATTTT.

The CDR3 loop is CASSLDQGYEQYF. The DNA of the CDR3 is TGTGCCAGCAGCTTAGATCAAGGTTACGAGCAGTACTTC. The V and J genes are TRBV11-3 and TRBJ2-7, with D unresolved. V lost 0 bases and J 4 bases, leaving 7 bases between the germline ends. The CDR3 length is 13 residues. Germline loops: CDR1 SGHNT, CDR2 YENEEA.

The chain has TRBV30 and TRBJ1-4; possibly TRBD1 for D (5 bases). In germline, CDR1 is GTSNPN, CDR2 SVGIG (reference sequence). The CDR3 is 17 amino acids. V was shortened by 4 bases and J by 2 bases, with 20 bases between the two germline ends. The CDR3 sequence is CAWTSTRREGTNEKLFF. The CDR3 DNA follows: TGTGCCTGGACCAGCACCCGGAGGGAGGGGACTAATGAAAAACTGTTTTTT.

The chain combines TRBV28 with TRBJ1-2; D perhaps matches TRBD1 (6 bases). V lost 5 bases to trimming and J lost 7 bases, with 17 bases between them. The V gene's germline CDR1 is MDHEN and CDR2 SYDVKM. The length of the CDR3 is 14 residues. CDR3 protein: CASSPTGLWSGYTF. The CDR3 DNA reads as TGTGCCAGCAGTCCCACAGGGCTCTGGTCTGGCTACACCTTC.

Here the CDR3 DNA reads TGCGCCAGCAGTGACTCTACACGGGACGAAGCTTTCTTT. Its translation is CASSDSTRDEAFF. The chain links TRBV10-1 to TRBJ1-1, with D maybe TRBD1 (5 bases). This CDR3 is built from 13 residues. CDR1 WNHNN and CDR2 SYGVQD come from the germline V gene (reference sequence). V dropped 3 bases and J dropped 8 bases, with 13 bases sitting between them.

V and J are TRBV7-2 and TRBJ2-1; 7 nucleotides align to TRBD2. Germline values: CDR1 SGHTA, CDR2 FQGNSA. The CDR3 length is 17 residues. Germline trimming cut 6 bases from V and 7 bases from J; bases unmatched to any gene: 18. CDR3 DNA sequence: TGTGCCAGCAGACCTATGACCGGGACTAAAGGGGATAATGAGCAGTTCTTC. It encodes CASRPMTGTKGDNEQFF.

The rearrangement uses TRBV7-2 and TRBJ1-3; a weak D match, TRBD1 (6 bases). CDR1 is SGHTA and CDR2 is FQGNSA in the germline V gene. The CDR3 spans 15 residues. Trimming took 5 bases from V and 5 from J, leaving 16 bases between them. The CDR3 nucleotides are TGTGCCAGCAGCCCCCTAGGGACATTCCGAAACACCATATATTTT. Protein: CASSPLGTFRNTIYF.

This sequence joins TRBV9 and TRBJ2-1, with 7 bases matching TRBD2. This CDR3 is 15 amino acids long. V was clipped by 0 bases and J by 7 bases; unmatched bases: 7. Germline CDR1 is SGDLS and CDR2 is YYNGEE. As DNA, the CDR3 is TGTGCCAGCAGCGTAGGGGCGGGGGAGGCTAATGAGCAGTTCTTC. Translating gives CASSVGAGEANEQFF.

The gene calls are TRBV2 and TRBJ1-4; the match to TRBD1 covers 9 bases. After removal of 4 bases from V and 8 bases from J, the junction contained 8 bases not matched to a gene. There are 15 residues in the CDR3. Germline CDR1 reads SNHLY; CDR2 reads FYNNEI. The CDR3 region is CASSAWDRAGEKLFF. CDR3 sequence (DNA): TGTGCCAGCAGTGCCTGGGACAGGGCGGGAGAAAAACTGTTTTTT.

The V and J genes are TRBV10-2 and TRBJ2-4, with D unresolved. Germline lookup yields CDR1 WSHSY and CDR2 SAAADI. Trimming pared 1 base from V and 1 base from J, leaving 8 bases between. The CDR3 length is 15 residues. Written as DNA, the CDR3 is TGCGCCAGCAGTGAGTTCTCGAGGGCCAAAAACATTCAGTACTTC. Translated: CASSEFSRAKNIQYF.

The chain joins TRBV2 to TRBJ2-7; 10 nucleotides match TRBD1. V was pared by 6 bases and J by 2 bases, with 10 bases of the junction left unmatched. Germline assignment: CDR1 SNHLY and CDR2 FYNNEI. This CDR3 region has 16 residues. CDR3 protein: CASSAWTGGDPYEQYF. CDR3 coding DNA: TGTGCCAGCAGCGCGTGGACAGGGGGAGATCCCTACGAGCAGTACTTC.

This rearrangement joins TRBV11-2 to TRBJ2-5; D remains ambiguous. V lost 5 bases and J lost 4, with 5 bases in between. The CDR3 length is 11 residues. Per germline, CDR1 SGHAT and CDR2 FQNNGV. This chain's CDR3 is CASSTGETQYF. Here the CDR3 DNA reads TGTGCCAGCAGCACCGGAGAGACCCAGTACTTC.

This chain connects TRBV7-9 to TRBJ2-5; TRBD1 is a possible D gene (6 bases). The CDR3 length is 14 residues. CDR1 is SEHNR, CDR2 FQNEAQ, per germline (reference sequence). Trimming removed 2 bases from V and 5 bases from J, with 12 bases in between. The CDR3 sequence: CASSLTGTSETQYF. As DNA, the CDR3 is TGTGCCAGCAGCTTAACCGGGACATCGGAGACCCAGTACTTC.

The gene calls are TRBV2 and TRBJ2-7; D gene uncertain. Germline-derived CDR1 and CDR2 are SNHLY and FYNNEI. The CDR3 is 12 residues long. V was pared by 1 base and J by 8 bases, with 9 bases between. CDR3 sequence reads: CASSEDRRQQYF. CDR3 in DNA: TGTGCCAGCAGTGAAGACCGACGGCAGCAGTACTTC.

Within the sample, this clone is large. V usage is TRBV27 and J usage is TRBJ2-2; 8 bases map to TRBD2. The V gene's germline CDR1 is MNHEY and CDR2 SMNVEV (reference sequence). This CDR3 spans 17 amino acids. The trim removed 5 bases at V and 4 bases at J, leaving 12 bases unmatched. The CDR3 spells CASSASGGGLTTGELFF. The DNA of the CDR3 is TGTGCCAGCAGTGCCTCGGGCGGGGGGTTGACCACCGGGGAGCTGTTTTTT.

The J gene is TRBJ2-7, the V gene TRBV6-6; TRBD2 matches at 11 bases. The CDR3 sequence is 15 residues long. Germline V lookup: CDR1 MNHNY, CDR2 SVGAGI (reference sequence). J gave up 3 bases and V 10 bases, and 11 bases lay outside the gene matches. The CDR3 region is CATASGLAAIYEQYF. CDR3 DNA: TGTGCCACCGCATCGGGACTAGCGGCGATCTACGAGCAGTACTTC.

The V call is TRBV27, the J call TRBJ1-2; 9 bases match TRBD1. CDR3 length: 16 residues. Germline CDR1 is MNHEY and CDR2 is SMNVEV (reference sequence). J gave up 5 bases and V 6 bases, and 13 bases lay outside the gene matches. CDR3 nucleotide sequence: TGTGCCAGCAGCCATCTTTTACAGGGGGCGGTTTATGGCTACACCTTC. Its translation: CASSHLLQGAVYGYTF.

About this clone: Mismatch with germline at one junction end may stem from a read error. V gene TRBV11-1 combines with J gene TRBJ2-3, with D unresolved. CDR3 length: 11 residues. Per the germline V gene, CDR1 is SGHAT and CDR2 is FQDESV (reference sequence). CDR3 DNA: TGTACCAGCAGCTTCACAGATACGCAGTATTTT. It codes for CTSSFTDTQYF.

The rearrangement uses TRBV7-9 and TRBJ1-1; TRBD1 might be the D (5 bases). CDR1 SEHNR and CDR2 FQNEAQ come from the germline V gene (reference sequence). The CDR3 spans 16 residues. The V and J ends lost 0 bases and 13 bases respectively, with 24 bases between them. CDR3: CASSLAQGGPSSPLFF. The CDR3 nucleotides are TGTGCCAGCAGCTTAGCGCAGGGCGGACCCTCAAGCCCGCTTTTCTTT.

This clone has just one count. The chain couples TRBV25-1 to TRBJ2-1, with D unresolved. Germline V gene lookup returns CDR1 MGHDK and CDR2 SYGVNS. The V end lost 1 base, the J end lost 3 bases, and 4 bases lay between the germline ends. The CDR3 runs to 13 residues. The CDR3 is CASSELNYNEQFF. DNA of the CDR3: TGTGCCAGCAGTGAATTGAACTACAATGAGCAGTTCTTC.

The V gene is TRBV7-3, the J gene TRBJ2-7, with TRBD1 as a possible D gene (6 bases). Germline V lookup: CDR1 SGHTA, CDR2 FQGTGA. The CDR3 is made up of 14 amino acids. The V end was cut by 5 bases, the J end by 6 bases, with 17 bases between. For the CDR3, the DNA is TGTGCCAGCAGCCCCGACAGGCTACGGCGCGAGCAGTACTTC. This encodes CASSPDRLRREQYF.

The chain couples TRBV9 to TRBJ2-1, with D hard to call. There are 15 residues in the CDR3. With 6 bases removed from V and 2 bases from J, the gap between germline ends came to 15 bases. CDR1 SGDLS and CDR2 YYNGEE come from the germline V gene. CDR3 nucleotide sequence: TGTGCCAGCACTGTAGATGGATCAGCCTACAATGAGCAGTTCTTC. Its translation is CASTVDGSAYNEQFF. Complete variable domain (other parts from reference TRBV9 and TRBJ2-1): DSGVTQTPKHLITATGQRVTLRCSPRSGDLSVYWYQQSLDQGLQFLIQYYNGEERAKGNILERFSAQQFPDLHSELNLSSLELGDSALYFCASTVDGSAYNEQFFGPGTRLTVL.

The CDR3 is CASRKTGGFDEQYF. The CDR3 region has the DNA TGTGCCAGCAGGAAGACAGGGGGCTTCGACGAGCAGTACTTC. The gene calls are TRBV25-1 and TRBJ2-7, with 10 bases that match TRBD1. The length of the CDR3 is 14 residues. Trimming removed 6 bases from V and 5 bases from J; junction bases left unmatched: 7. The germline V gene has CDR1 MGHDK and CDR2 SYGVNS.

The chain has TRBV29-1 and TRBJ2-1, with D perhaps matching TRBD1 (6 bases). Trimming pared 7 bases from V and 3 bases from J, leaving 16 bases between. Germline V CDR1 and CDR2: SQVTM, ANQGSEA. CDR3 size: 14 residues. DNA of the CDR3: TGCAGCGCCCTACAGGGATGGGACTACAATGAGCAGTTCTTC. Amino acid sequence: CSALQGWDYNEQFF.

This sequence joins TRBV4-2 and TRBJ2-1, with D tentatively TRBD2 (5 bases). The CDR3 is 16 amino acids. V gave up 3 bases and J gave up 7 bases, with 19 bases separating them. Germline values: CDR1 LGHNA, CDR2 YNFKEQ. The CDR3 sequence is CASSQAGSTRGNEQFF. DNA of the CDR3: TGTGCCAGCAGCCAGGCCGGGTCCACCCGAGGGAATGAGCAGTTCTTC.

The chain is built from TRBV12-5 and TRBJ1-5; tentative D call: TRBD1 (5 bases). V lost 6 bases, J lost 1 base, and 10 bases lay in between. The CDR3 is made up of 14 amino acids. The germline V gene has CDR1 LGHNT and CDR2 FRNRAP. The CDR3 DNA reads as TGTGCTAGTGGGCTAACAGGAAGCAATCAGCCCCAGCATTTT. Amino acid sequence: CASGLTGSNQPQHF.

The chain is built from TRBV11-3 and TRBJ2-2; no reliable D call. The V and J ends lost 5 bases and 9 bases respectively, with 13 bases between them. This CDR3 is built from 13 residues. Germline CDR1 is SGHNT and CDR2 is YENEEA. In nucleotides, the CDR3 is TGTGCCAGCAGCGCACCCGGCGGTAGGGAGCTGTTTTTT. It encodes CASSAPGGRELFF. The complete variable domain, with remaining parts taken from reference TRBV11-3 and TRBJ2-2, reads EAGVVQSPRYKIIEKKQPVAFWCNPISGHNTLYWYLQNLGQGPELLIRYENEEAVDDSQLPKDRFSAERLKGVDSTLKIQPAELGDSAVYLCASSAPGGRELFFGEGSRLTVL.

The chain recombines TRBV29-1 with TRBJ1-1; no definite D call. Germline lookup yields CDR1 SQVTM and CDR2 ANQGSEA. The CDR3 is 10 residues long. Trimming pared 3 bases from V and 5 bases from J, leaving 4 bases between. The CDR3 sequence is CSVDVTEAFF. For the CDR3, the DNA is TGCAGCGTTGATGTTACTGAAGCTTTCTTT.

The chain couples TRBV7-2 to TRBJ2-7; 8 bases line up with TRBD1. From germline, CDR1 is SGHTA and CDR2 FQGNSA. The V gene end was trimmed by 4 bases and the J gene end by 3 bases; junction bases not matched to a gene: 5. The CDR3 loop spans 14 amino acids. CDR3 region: CASSSRTGFYEQYF. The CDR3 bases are TGTGCCAGCAGCTCTCGGACAGGGTTCTACGAGCAGTACTTC.